The source of this T cell receptor (beta chain) is a study of beta chain features in type 1 diabetes. Across the whole study: Cell yields, gender and age were similar in healthy donors and patients. General study findings and limits: For Type 1 diabetes patients, all four CD4+ subsets carried TCRB CDR3s that were moderately but significantly shorter.

On this clone itself: The target antigen is unknown.

The CDR3 totals 15 residues. CDR1 is SGHTA, CDR2 FQGTGA, per germline. The trim removed 5 bases at V and 1 base at J, leaving 6 bases unmatched. The authors reverse transcribed all of the isolated RNA, so sequencing captured expressed TCRB transcripts. Here immunoSEQ multiplex PCR was the method, and the copy in TCRdb shows in-frame clones only, minus some. The table shows hundreds of thousands of clones, with around 9.9% occurring only once. Each of the CD4+ naive, central memory, regulatory and stem cell-like memory populations was sorted via CD45RO/CCR7/CD25/CD127/CD95/CD27. The sequenced sample consisted of naive CD4+ T cells from blood. The origin of this receptor is a young man with type 1 diabetes. This rearrangement joins TRBV7-3 to TRBJ1-1, with 8 bases identical to TRBD1. CDR3 in DNA: TGTGCCAGCAGCCCCCAGGGGGCCCGGAACACTGAAGCTTTCTTT. This encodes CASSPQGARNTEAFF.